The 32 T cell receptor beta chains in this list originate from one sample, sequenced in a study of T cells after yellow fever vaccination. TCRdb used MiXCR to reprocess the 5' RACE reads, holding one entry per CDR3 protein. The sample comprises under 350,000 distinct CDR3 sequences, over 4% of which are singletons, and 20% to 25% rests with the top ten. The sequencing here drew on PBMCs, taken 5 days after the yellow fever booster vaccination. The receptors were gathered from a man between 18 and 29 years old who received the YFV17D yellow fever vaccine.

V usage is TRBV5-5 and J usage is TRBJ1-1, with no clear D. V shed 3 bases and J shed 1 base, with 13 bases lying between them. The CDR3 runs 15 residues. Germline V CDR1 and CDR2: SGHKS, YYEKEE (reference sequence). The CDR3 DNA reads as TGTGCCAGCAGCTGGGGTAGGTCGGGGAACACTGAAGCTTTCTTT. Residues: CASSWGRSGNTEAFF.

There are a few counts of this clonotype. The chain carries TRBV12-3 or TRBV12-4 and TRBJ2-1; D perhaps matches TRBD1 (5 bases). V gave up 6 bases and J gave up 0 bases, with 12 bases separating them. There are 15 residues in the CDR3. CDR3 protein: CASSRQLASYNEQFF. The CDR3 region has the DNA TGTGCCAGCAGCCGACAGTTAGCCTCCTACAATGAGCAGTTCTTC.

The table lists this clonotype with a few counts. The chain has TRBV2 and TRBJ1-3; no definite D call. The CDR3 is 14 amino acids. Germline CDR1 is SNHLY and CDR2 is FYNNEI. V was cut by 0 bases and J by 4 bases, with 7 bases left in between. CDR3 sequence: CASSEARQGNTIYF. CDR3 in DNA: TGTGCCAGCAGTGAAGCGCGGCAGGGAAACACCATATATTTT.

This clonotype was seen a few times. V gene TRBV6-1 combines with J gene TRBJ2-2, with D perhaps being TRBD1 or TRBD2 (6 bases each). Between the trimmed V and J ends, which lost 4 bases and 7 bases, there was a span of 13 bases. Per germline, CDR1 MNHNS and CDR2 SASEGT. This CDR3 is 14 amino acids long. CDR3 coding DNA: TGTGCCAGCAGTGCGTGGGGGCGGGGCGGGGAGCTGTTTTTT. It translates to CASSAWGRGGELFF.

This clonotype was seen at least ten times. This chain joins TRBV20-1 and TRBJ2-3; D is possibly TRBD2 (5 bases). With 5 bases removed from V and 4 bases from J, the gap between germline ends came to 25 bases. The CDR3 has 17 amino acids. Germline V gene sequence: CDR1 DFQATT, CDR2 SNEGSKA (reference sequence). Here the CDR3 DNA reads TGCAGTGCTGCTCCGACGTCGGGCCTAGCCGGTGCAGATACGCAGTATTTT. The encoded protein is CSAAPTSGLAGADTQYF.

This clonotype was detected only a few times. The rearrangement uses TRBV20-1 and TRBJ2-5; 8 bases align to TRBD2. The CDR3 has 13 amino acids. Germline CDR1 and CDR2: DFQATT and SNEGSKA (reference sequence). In DNA form, the CDR3 reads TGCAGGGGGGGTGAGCGGGAGTATGAGACCCAGTACTTC. Its protein is CRGGEREYETQYF.

The chain has TRBV5-1 and TRBJ2-3; 9 positions agree with TRBD2. Per germline, CDR1 SGHRS and CDR2 YFSETQ. V was clipped by 3 bases and J by 2 bases; unmatched bases: 10. The CDR3 runs to 17 residues. In DNA, the CDR3 is TGCGCCAGCAGCTCGGAGGACGCTAGCGGGAACACAGATACGCAGTATTTT. Protein product: CASSSEDASGNTDTQYF. Combining the CDR3 with reference TRBV5-1 and TRBJ2-3 gives the whole variable domain KAGVTQTPRYLIKTRGQQVTLSCSPISGHRSVSWYQQTPGQGLQFLFEYFSETQRNKGNFPGRFSGRQFSNSRSEMNVSTLELGDSALYLCASSSEDASGNTDTQYFGPGTRLTVL.

This sequence joins TRBV7-2 and TRBJ1-2, with 7 nucleotides matching TRBD1. Germline CDR1 and CDR2: SGHTA and FQGNSA. The CDR3 contains 15 residues. After removal of 1 base from V and 3 bases from J, the junction contained 5 bases not matched to a gene. For the CDR3, the DNA is TGTGCCAGCAGCTTAGTCACAGGGGTTGACTATGGCTACACCTTC. Translating it yields CASSLVTGVDYGYTF.

The chain couples TRBV5-4 to TRBJ1-1; perhaps TRBD1 as D (6 bases). The V end was cut by 5 bases, the J end by 4 bases, with 18 bases between. CDR3 length: 15 residues. The V gene's germline CDR1 is SGHNT and CDR2 YYREEE (reference sequence). CDR3 protein: CASRIGGARSTEAFF. The CDR3 DNA reads as TGTGCCAGCAGGATTGGGGGGGCTCGATCCACTGAAGCTTTCTTT.

This clonotype has just a few counts. This chain links TRBV5-5 with TRBJ2-7, with D perhaps matching TRBD1 or TRBD2 (5 bases each). CDR3 length: 15 residues. The V gene lost 5 bases and the J gene lost 3 bases, with 18 bases spanning the gap. The germline CDR1 and CDR2 sequences are SGHKS and YYEKEE (reference sequence). CDR3 nucleotide sequence: TGTGCCAGCAGTTCGGGGTGGGGCACCGACTACGAGCAGTACTTC. This sequence encodes CASSSGWGTDYEQYF.

The rearrangement links TRBV27 to TRBJ2-4; TRBD1 agrees at 9 bases. V trimming: 5 bases; J trimming: 6 bases; junction bases outside the gene matches: 11. Germline V gene data show CDR1 as MNHEY and CDR2 as SMNVEV (reference sequence). This CDR3 has 16 amino acids. The CDR3 nucleotides are TGTGCCAGCAGTAACCGACAGGGGGGGTACGGAAACATTCAGTACTTC. This gives the protein CASSNRQGGYGNIQYF.

This clonotype was observed many times. This chain joins TRBV6-1 and TRBJ2-7; D possibly uses TRBD1 or TRBD2 (5 bases each). From germline, CDR1 is MNHNS and CDR2 SASEGT. The CDR3 totals 16 residues. V lost 3 bases and J lost 0, with 15 bases in between. The CDR3 nucleotides are TGTGCCAGCAGTGATATCGGGACCTACAGCTCCTACGAGCAGTACGTC. This gives the protein CASSDIGTYSSYEQYV.

This clonotype appeared a few times. The V and J genes are TRBV12-3 or TRBV12-4 and TRBJ1-1, with a possible D match to TRBD1 (5 bases). CDR3 length: 17 residues. With 2 bases removed from V and 5 bases from J, the gap between germline ends came to 21 bases. The CDR3 loop is CASSLLQVHTGGTEAFF. In nucleotides, the CDR3 is TGTGCCAGCAGTTTACTACAGGTGCACACCGGGGGAACTGAAGCTTTCTTT.

The V gene is TRBV7-2, the J gene TRBJ2-2; D is unresolved. V dropped 5 bases and J dropped 8 bases, with 12 bases sitting between them. The CDR3 length is 13 residues. Germline-derived CDR1 and CDR2 are SGHTA and FQGNSA. CDR3 in DNA: TGTGCCAGCAGCATTAGTGTTTGGGGGGAGCTGTTTTTT. Its protein is CASSISVWGELFF.

There are a few counts of this clonotype. The chain uses TRBV10-2 and TRBJ2-3; weak D call: TRBD1 (6 bases). Looked up from germline, CDR1 is WSHSY and CDR2 is SAAADI. The V end was cut by 3 bases, the J end by 4 bases, with 11 bases between. CDR3 length: 14 residues. This chain's CDR3 is CASSEQGSADTQYF. CDR3 nucleotides: TGCGCCAGCAGTGAACAGGGATCGGCAGATACGCAGTATTTT.

V gene TRBV6-5 combines with J gene TRBJ1-6; D gene ambiguous. The CDR3 has 13 amino acids. Germline loops: CDR1 MNHEY, CDR2 SVGAGI. Trimming stripped 8 bases from V and 4 bases from J, with 9 bases between. The DNA of the CDR3 is TGTGCCAGCTGGCCTCGTTATAATTCACCCCTCCACTTT. As protein: CASWPRYNSPLHF.

This clonotype has just a few counts. The chain links TRBV15 to TRBJ2-1, with D tentatively TRBD1 or TRBD2 (5 bases each). Germline CDR1 is LNHNV and CDR2 is YYDKDF (reference sequence). The CDR3 consists of 12 residues. V was cut by 2 bases and J by 8 bases, with 7 bases left in between. CDR3 protein: CATSRQGDEQFF. As DNA, the CDR3 is TGTGCCACCAGCAGACAGGGAGATGAGCAGTTCTTC.

This clonotype was detected ten times or more. The chain carries TRBV7-9 and TRBJ1-4; D gene unclear. Trimming removed 0 bases at V and 4 bases at J, with 6 bases between. The length of the CDR3 is 14 residues. Germline V gives CDR1 SEHNR, CDR2 FQNEAQ (reference sequence). The CDR3 nucleotides read TGTGCCAGCAGCTTAGCAGGGTATAATGAAAAACTGTTTTTT. This sequence encodes CASSLAGYNEKLFF.

This clonotype was seen ten or more times. The chain links TRBV20-1 to TRBJ2-7; 7 bases match TRBD2. This CDR3 comprises 14 residues. Germline assignment: CDR1 DFQATT and CDR2 SNEGSKA (reference sequence). CDR3 DNA: TGCAGTGCCAGAGCCGGGGGGAGCTCCTACGAGCAGTACGTC. As protein: CSARAGGSSYEQYV.

This chain joins TRBV20-1 and TRBJ1-6; 7 bases map to TRBD1. CDR3 size: 13 residues. The V and J ends lost 8 bases and 9 bases, in that order; junction bases with no gene match: 10. The germline V gene has CDR1 DFQATT and CDR2 SNEGSKA (reference sequence). For the CDR3, the DNA is TGCAGTACCGGACAGGAGAAGGTTTCACCCCTCCACTTT. Encoded protein: CSTGQEKVSPLHF.

This clonotype was detected only a few times. Written as DNA, the CDR3 is TGTGCCAGCAGCTTGAGCACTAGCGAGAGGGGAGAGACCCAGTACTTC. Amino acid sequence: CASSLSTSERGETQYF. The V gene is TRBV11-2, the J gene TRBJ2-5; the match to TRBD2 covers 7 bases. CDR1 SGHAT and CDR2 FQNNGV come from the germline V gene. This CDR3 has 16 amino acids. J gave up 4 bases and V 3 bases, and 11 bases lay outside the gene matches. Full variable domain (missing parts from reference TRBV11-2 and TRBJ2-5): EAGVAQSPRYKIIEKRQSVAFWCNPISGHATLYWYQQILGQGPKLLIQFQNNGVVDDSQLPKDRFSAERLKGVDSTLKIQPAKLEDSAVYLCASSLSTSERGETQYFGPGTRLLVL.

This clonotype was seen repeatedly, ten times or more. The chain links TRBV7-8 to TRBJ2-7, with 7 bases identical to TRBD2. There are 14 residues in the CDR3. V was pared by 8 bases and J by 1 base, with 8 bases of the junction left unmatched. Per germline, CDR1 SGHVS and CDR2 FQNEAQ. The CDR3 here is CASGRGSGSYEQYF. The CDR3 nucleotides read TGTGCCAGCGGGAGGGGCAGCGGGTCCTACGAGCAGTACTTC.

This clonotype was detected only a few times. J is TRBJ1-3 and V is TRBV7-2; D gene ambiguous. The CDR3 covers 15 residues. With 3 bases removed from V and 0 bases from J, the gap between germline ends came to 9 bases. CDR1 and CDR2 from the germline V gene are SGHTA and FQGNSA. The CDR3 sequence is CASSFGLNSGNTIYF. The CDR3 DNA reads TGTGCCAGCAGCTTTGGGCTGAACTCTGGAAACACCATATATTTT.

The chain uses TRBV29-1 and TRBJ1-5, with D maybe TRBD1 (5 bases). This CDR3 has 13 residues. Trimming pared 4 bases from V and 2 bases from J, leaving 9 bases between. Per the germline V gene, CDR1 is SQVTM and CDR2 is ANQGSEA. In DNA, the CDR3 is TGCAGCGTTGGTCAAGGGGGCAATCAGCCCCAGCATTTT. Translated, it gives CSVGQGGNQPQHF.

This chain connects TRBV6-1 to TRBJ1-4; D gene uncertain. The germline V gene has CDR1 MNHNS and CDR2 SASEGT. V lost 0 bases, J lost 7 bases, and 12 bases lay in between. There are 15 residues in the CDR3. CDR3 DNA: TGTGCCAGCAGTGAAGCGCTTTACTCGGCTGAAAAACTGTTTTTT. Its translation is CASSEALYSAEKLFF.

This clonotype was picked up a small number of times. The gene calls are TRBV5-1 and TRBJ2-1; the D gene is possibly TRBD2 (6 bases). Trimming took 4 bases from V and 8 from J, leaving 19 bases between them. The CDR3 has 15 amino acids. Germline lookup yields CDR1 SGHRS and CDR2 YFSETQ. CDR3 nucleotides: TGCGCCAGCAGCACCGGGACTTCGCTGGTTGATGAGCAGTTCTTC. As protein: CASSTGTSLVDEQFF. The variable domain in full, with the rest retrieved from reference TRBV5-1 and TRBJ2-1, is KAGVTQTPRYLIKTRGQQVTLSCSPISGHRSVSWYQQTPGQGLQFLFEYFSETQRNKGNFPGRFSGRQFSNSRSEMNVSTLELGDSALYLCASSTGTSLVDEQFFGPGTRLTVL.

The chain recombines TRBV6-2 or TRBV6-3 with TRBJ2-2, with D perhaps TRBD2 (6 bases). The CDR3 has 16 residues. Trimming took off 0 bases at V and 2 bases at J, with 10 bases between the two ends. The germline CDR1 and CDR2 sequences are MNHEY and SVGEGT. The CDR3 here is CASSYSGLPNTGELFF. In DNA, the CDR3 is TGTGCCAGCAGTTACTCGGGACTCCCCAACACCGGGGAGCTGTTTTTT.

Notes on this clonotype: One end of the junction varies from germline; a read error may be responsible. The gene calls are TRBV6-5 and TRBJ1-2; D is undetermined. CDR3 length equals 16 residues. Germline loops: CDR1 MNHEY, CDR2 SVGAGI. The CDR3, as DNA: TGTGCCAGCACTTACTCTCGGGCGATCCAGGACTATGGCTACACCTTC. Residues: CASTYSRAIQDYGYTF.

This clonotype was seen a handful of times. The chain has TRBV4-3 and TRBJ2-3, with 9 bases that match TRBD2. J lost 4 bases, V lost 0 bases, and 8 bases had no gene match. From germline, CDR1 is LGHNA and CDR2 YSLEER. The CDR3 runs to 17 residues. As DNA, the CDR3 is TGCGCCAGCAGCCAAGAAAAGGCGGGGGGGTTGTCAGATACGCAGTATTTT. Protein sequence: CASSQEKAGGLSDTQYF.

This chain links TRBV7-2 with TRBJ2-1; 8 bases are a match to TRBD2. The CDR3 has 15 residues. Germline V gene sequence: CDR1 SGHTA, CDR2 FQGNSA. Trimming removed 7 bases from V and 3 bases from J; junction bases left unmatched: 8. This CDR3 reads CASIRGGPNYNEQFF. CDR3 DNA: TGTGCCAGCATCCGGGGGGGCCCTAACTACAATGAGCAGTTCTTC.

Only a few counts were recorded for this clonotype. V and J are TRBV6-4 and TRBJ1-5; no clear D. Germline assignment: CDR1 MRHNA and CDR2 SNTAGT. The V end was cut by 3 bases, the J end by 6 bases, with 0 bases between. The CDR3 has 10 amino acids. Here the CDR3 DNA reads TGTGCCAGCAGTGATCAGCCCCAGCATTTT. Translating gives CASSDQPQHF.

In this sample, this clonotype turned up many times. The chain couples TRBV3-1 to TRBJ2-5; TRBD2 matches 13 bases. The CDR3 is 15 residues long. Germline lookup yields CDR1 LGHDT and CDR2 YNNKEL (reference sequence). The V and J ends lost 4 bases and 4 bases, in that order; junction bases with no gene match: 3. As DNA, the CDR3 is TGTGCCAGCAGCCTACTAGCGGGGGGGATAGAGACCCAGTACTTC. Translated: CASSLLAGGIETQYF.